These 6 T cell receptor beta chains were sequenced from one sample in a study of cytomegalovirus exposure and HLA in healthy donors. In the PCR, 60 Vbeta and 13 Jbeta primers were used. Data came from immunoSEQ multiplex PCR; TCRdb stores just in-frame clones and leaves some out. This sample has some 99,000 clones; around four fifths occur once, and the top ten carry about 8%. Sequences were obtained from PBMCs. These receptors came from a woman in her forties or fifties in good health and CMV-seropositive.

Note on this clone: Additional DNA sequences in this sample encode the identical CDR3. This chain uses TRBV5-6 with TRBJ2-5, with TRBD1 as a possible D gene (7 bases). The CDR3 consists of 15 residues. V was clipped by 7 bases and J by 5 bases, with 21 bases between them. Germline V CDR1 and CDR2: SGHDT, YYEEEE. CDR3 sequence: CASHRGAGSSETQYF. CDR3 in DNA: TGTGCCAGCCACAGGGGTGCGGGAAGTTCGGAGACCCAGTACTTC. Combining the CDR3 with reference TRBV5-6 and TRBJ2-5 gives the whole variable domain DAGVTQSPTHLIKTRGQQVTLRCSPKSGHDTVSWYQQALGQGPQFIFQYYEEEERQRGNFPDRFSGHQFPNYSSELNVNALLLGDSALYLCASHRGAGSSETQYFGPGTRLLVL.

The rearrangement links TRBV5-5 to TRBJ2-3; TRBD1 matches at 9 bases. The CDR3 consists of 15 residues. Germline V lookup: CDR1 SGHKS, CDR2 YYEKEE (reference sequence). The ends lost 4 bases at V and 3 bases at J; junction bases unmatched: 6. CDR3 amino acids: CASSQGQGETDTQYF. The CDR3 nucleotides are TGTGCCAGCAGCCAGGGACAGGGTGAGACAGATACGCAGTATTTT.

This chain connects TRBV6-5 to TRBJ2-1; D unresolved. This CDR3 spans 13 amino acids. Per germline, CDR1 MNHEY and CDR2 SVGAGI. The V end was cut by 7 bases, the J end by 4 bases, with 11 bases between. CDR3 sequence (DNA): TGTGCCAGCACCTCAGGCAGTTACAATGAGCAGTTCTTC. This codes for CASTSGSYNEQFF.

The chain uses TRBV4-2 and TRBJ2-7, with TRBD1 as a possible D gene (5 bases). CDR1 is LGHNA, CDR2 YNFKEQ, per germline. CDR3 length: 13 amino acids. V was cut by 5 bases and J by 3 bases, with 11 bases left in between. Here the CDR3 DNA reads TGTGCCAGCAGCTACAGGATAGGCTACGAGCAGTACTTC. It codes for CASSYRIGYEQYF.

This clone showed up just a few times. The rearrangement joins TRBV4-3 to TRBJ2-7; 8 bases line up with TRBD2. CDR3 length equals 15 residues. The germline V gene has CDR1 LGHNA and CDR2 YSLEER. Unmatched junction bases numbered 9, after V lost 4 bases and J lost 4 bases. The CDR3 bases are TGCGCCAGCAGCCCCGGGAGCGGGGGCGCATACGAGCAGTACTTC. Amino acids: CASSPGSGGAYEQYF.

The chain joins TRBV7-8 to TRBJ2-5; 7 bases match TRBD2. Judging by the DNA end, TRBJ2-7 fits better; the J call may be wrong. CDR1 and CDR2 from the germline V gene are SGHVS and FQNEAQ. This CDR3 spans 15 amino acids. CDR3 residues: CASSLYGGGEYEQYF. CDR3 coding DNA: TGTGCCAGCAGCTTATATGGGGGGGGAGAGTACGAGCAGTACTTC.